This TCR beta chain came from a study of control samples from healthy donors and cancer patients. This CDR3 contains 14 residues. Germline V gene data show CDR1 as MGHRA and CDR2 as YSYEKL. V gave up 0 bases and J gave up 3 bases, with 7 bases separating them. TCRdb's copy holds only in-frame clones and misses some; the assay was immunoSEQ multiplex PCR. The sample contains 150,000 to 200,000 clones, just over 90% of which appear only once. The source is a man aged 25-45 years in good health. V usage is TRBV4-1 and J usage is TRBJ2-3; D remains unclear. Specimen: blood. CDR3 bases: TGCGCCAGCAGCCAAGAGGGTGGGACAGATACGCAGTATTTT. This translates into CASSQEGGTDTQYF.